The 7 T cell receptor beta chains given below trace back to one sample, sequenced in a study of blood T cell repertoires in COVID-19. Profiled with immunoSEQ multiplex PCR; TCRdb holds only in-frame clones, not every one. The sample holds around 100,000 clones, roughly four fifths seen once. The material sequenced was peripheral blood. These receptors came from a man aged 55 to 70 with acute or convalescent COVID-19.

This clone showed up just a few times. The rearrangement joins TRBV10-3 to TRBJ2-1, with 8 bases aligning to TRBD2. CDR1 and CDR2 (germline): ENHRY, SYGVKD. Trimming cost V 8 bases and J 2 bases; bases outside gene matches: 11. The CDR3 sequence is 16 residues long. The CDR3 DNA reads TGTGCCATCGACGGGGGGGCTGGGGGTGCCTACAATGAGCAGTTCTTC. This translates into CAIDGGAGGAYNEQFF.

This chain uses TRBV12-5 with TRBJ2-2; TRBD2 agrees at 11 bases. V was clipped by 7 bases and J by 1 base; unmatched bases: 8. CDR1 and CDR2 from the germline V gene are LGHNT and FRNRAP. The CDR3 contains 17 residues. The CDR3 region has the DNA TGTGCTAGTGCCGCCCCCGGGACTAGCGGGAACACCGGGGAGCTGTTTTTT. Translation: CASAAPGTSGNTGELFF.

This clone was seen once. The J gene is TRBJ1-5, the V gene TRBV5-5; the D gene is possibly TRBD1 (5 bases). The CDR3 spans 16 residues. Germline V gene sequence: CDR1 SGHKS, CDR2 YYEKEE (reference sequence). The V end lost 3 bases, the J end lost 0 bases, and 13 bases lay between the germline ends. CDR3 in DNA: TGTGCCAGCAGCTGGGGGGAAATCTTTAGCAATCAGCCCCAGCATTTT. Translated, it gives CASSWGEIFSNQPQHF.

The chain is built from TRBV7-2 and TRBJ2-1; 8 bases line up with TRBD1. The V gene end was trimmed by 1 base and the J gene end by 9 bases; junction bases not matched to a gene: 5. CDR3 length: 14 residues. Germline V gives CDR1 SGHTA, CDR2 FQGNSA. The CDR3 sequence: CASSLVDRGGEQFF. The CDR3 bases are TGTGCCAGCAGCTTAGTTGACAGGGGCGGTGAGCAGTTCTTC.

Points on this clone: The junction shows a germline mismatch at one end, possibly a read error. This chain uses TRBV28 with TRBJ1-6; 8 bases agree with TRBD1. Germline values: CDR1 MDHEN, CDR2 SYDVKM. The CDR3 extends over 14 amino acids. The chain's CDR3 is CVSRRGQDNSPLHF. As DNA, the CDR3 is TGTGTCAGCAGGAGGGGACAGGATAATTCACCCCTCCACTTT.

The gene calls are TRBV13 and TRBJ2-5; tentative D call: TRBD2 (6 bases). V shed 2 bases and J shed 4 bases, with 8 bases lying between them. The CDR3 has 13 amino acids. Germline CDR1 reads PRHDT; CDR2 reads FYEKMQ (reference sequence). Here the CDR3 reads CASSLLGGETQYF. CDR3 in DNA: TGTGCCAGCAGCTTATTGGGAGGAGAGACCCAGTACTTC.

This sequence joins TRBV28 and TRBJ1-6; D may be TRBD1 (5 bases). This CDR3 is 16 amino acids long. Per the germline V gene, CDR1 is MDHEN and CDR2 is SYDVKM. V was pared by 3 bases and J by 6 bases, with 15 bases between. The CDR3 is CASSFTPTEINSPLHF. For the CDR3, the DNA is TGTGCCAGCAGTTTCACCCCGACAGAGATTAATTCACCCCTCCACTTT. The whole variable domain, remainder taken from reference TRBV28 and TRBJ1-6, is DVKVTQSSRYLVKRTGEKVFLECVQDMDHENMFWYRQDPGLGLRLIYFSYDVKMKEKGDIPEGYSVSREKKERFSLILESASTNQTSMYLCASSFTPTEINSPLHFGNGTRLTVT.